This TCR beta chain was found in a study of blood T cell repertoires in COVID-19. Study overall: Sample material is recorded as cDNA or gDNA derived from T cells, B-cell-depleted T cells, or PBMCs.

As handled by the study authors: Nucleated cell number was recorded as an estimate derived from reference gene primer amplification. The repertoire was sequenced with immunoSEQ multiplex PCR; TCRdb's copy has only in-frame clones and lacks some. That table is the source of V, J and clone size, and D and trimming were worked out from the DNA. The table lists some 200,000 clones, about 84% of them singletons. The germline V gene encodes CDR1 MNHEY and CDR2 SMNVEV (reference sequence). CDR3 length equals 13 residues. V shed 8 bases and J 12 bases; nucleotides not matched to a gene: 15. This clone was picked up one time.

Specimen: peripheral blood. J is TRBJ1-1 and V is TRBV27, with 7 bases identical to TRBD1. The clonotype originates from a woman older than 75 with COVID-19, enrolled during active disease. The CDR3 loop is CASLGGDRERTFF. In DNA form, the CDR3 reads TGTGCCAGCTTAGGGGGTGACAGGGAGAGAACTTTCTTT.